This paragraph reports one TCR beta chain. The antigen it recognizes is unknown. Per-nucleotide qualities are absent, and no much larger clonotype sits a single base away. This specimen comes from a study of blood T cells in healthy people across ages (dated by TCRdb to between 2015 and 2016). In terms of the full investigation: Template switching captured roughly one uniquely barcoded TCR beta cDNA molecule per two T cells in model experiments. Two additional independent replicas of 1 million unique cDNA reads from the same blood draw were analyzed for two donors (one aged 18 to 30 and one aged 80 or older). The study measured age-related changes in TCR beta repertoire diversity using deep sequencing normalized with unique cDNA molecular identifiers. Donors were grouped into four age groups: young (average approximately 16 years), middle-aged (39), aged (around 62) and long-lived (approximately 78). To avoid experimental bias, donors of different ages were randomly spread across the sequencing lanes.

Donors were roughly 40 systemically healthy Caucasian individuals from Russia aged roughly 6 to 95 years. Each donor gave around 9 milliliters of peripheral blood, collected into EDTA-treated Vacutainer tubes. Ficoll-Paque density-gradient centrifugation was used to isolate PBMCs, with at least 6 million per sample. Trizol reagent was used to extract total RNA from the PBMCs, yielding at least 5.5 micrograms per sample. For every donor, flow cytometry on a PBMC aliquot measured the percentage of naive CD45RAhigh/CD27high T cells. The library was built by means of 5' RACE. This sample was sequenced with an Illumina HiSeq 2500. The second PCR ran for roughly 6 to 11 cycles and used a J-beta primer mix along with a sample-barcoded 5' primer. Each TCR beta cDNA molecule received a unique molecular identifier from a template-switch 5' adaptor carrying 12 random nucleotides. Each sample yielded at least 3 million CDR3-containing paired-end reads. First-strand cDNA synthesis was performed from all RNA using the Mint cDNA synthesis kit, with priming by a TRBC-specific oligonucleotide. After uracil-DNA glycosylase treatment, a first 18-cycle PCR used universal primers M1SS and BC2_uni_R on all cDNA. Regarding the original processing steps: For normalization, 1 million high-quality reads were randomly selected from each sample, with every read carrying a distinct molecular identifier. Reads sharing molecular identifiers were discarded rather than binned into consensus sequences. MiTCR, with a Q25 quality threshold and the strictest error-elimination algorithm, was used for CDR3 identification, clonotype clustering and error correction. Lower-bound total TCR beta diversity was estimated with a nonparametric unseen species model using Euler transformation. The public reads were run again by TCRdb, first through fastp at Q25 and then through MiXCR, and only productive beta chains were kept. A single entry per CDR3 protein holds the most common genes and DNA from its merged rows. What appears here as the V and J calls and clone size reflects TCRdb's work, not the paper's. The sample table shows about 290,000 distinct CDR3 sequences, and 25% to 30% are seen once. 25% to 35% of the sample is in the top ten clones.

The CDR3 covers 16 residues, taking in both the cysteine and the phenylalanine. Of all the DNA, just the CDR3 is kept, 48 bases in frame from base 1. V ends up 1 base short and J 7 bases short, with an unmatched junction base count of 4. CDR1 and CDR2 are read off the germline V gene (reference sequence) as LGHDT and YNNKEL. Broader findings and caveats from the paper: Total diversity estimates from one million sequenced T cells were considered lower bounds and underestimates. Because donor CMV infection status was unknown, age-related changes in expanded clonotypes were potentially confounded. As age increased, observed TCR beta diversity per million T cells dropped in a roughly linear way, and a significant reduction was already evident by age approximately 40. A strong correlation was found between observed TCR beta diversity and the percentage of naive T cells measured by flow cytometry. Since profiling was done on bulk unsorted PBMCs, naive and antigen-experienced compartments could not be conclusively compared. Compared with the aged group, the long-lived group had more naive CD4+ T cells, fewer expanded clones and increased TCR diversity, a pattern suggesting age selection.

The sequencing input was blood. The rearranged chain carries TRBV3-1 and TRBJ1-6; 10 of the junction bases match TRBD1. The clonotype comes from a woman aged 70 to 79 in good health. The CDR3 here reads CASSQGQGARNSPLHF. DNA sequence: TGTGCCAGCAGCCAAGGACAGGGGGCGAGAAATTCACCCCTCCACTTT.